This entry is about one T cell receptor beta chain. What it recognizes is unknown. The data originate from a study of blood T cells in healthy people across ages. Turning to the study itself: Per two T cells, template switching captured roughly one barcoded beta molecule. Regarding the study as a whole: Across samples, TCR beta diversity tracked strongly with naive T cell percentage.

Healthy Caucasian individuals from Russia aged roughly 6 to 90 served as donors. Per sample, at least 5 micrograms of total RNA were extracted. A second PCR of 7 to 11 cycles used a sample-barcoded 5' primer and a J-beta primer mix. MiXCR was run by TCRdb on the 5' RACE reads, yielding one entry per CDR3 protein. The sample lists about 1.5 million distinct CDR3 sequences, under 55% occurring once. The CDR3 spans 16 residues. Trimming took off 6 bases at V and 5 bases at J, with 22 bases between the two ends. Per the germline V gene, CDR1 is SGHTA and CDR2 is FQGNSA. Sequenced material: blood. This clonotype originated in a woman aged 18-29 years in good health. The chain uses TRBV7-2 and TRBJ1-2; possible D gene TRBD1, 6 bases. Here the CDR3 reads CASREGILGAQYGYTF. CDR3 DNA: TGTGCCAGCAGAGAAGGGATCCTGGGGGCCCAGTATGGCTACACCTTC.